Listed below are T cell receptor beta chains from one sample, sequenced in a study. Each CDR3 protein is one row after TCRdb ran MiXCR on the 5' RACE reads. Of around 34,000 distinct CDR3 sequences listed, around 27% are singletons. The source material was tumor-infiltrating Tregs sorted from the breast tumor. These receptors were obtained from a female donor with breast cancer. CDR3s include the opening cysteine and the closing phenylalanine or tryptophan. Fields, in order: J gene, D gene, clone size, V gene, CDR3 protein, CDR3 DNA. The D gene is left open where the match is weak. Part of the rows lack a size; the others show once, few, many or a class for expanded clones.

TRBJ2-3	-	many	TRBV25-1	CASSEWRSSTDTQYF	TGTGCCAGCAGTGAATGGCGGAGTAGCACAGATACGCAGTATTTT
TRBJ1-2	-	many	TRBV6-1	CASSEVYGTYGYTF	TGTGCCAGCAGTGAAGTCTACGGGACTTATGGCTACACCTTC
TRBJ2-7	-	few	TRBV20-1	CSARQVRSYEQYF	TGCAGTGCGAGACAGGTCCGCTCCTACGAGCAGTACTTC
TRBJ1-5	-	many	TRBV19	CASSSLPGQSNQPQHF	TGTGCCAGTAGTTCCCTCCCCGGACAGAGCAATCAGCCCCAGCATTTT
TRBJ1-1	-	-	TRBV7-3	CASSAYRDTEAFF	TGTGCCAGCAGCGCCTACAGGGATACTGAAGCTTTCTTT
TRBJ1-4	TRBD1	many	TRBV4-1	CASSQDRTGETNEKLFF	TGCGCCAGCAGCCAAGATAGGACAGGGGAAACTAATGAAAAACTGTTTTTT
TRBJ2-1	TRBD2	many	TRBV20-1	CSARSTSGFSYNEQFF	TGCAGTGCTAGATCGACTAGCGGATTCTCCTACAATGAGCAGTTCTTC
TRBJ2-7	TRBD1	many	TRBV11-3	CASSLDRQGEQYF	TGTGCCAGCAGCTTAGACCGACAGGGCGAGCAGTACTTC
TRBJ2-2	-	-	TRBV7-6	CASRGFPDTGELFF	TGTGCCAGCAGGGGGTTTCCGGACACCGGGGAGCTGTTTTTT
TRBJ1-1	-	medium-sized	TRBV12-3/TRBV12-4	CASSPTGVAEAFF	TGTGCCAGCAGCCCCACAGGTGTGGCTGAAGCTTTCTTT
TRBJ2-1	-	many	TRBV7-3	CASSSYMGTEQFF	TGTGCCAGCAGCTCCTATATGGGGACTGAGCAGTTCTTC
TRBJ1-1	-	few	TRBV6-6	CASSYSEDSEAFF	TGTGCCAGCAGTTACTCTGAGGACAGTGAAGCTTTCTTT
TRBJ1-4	TRBD1	-	TRBV9	CASSVGGTGNEKLFF	TGTGCCAGCAGCGTAGGAGGGACAGGGAATGAAAAACTGTTTTTT
TRBJ1-4	TRBD1	once	TRBV5-1	CASSPQTGREEKLFF	TGCGCCAGCAGCCCTCAGACAGGGCGAGAGGAAAAACTGTTTTTT
TRBJ1-5	TRBD1	-	TRBV20-1	CSANTGGSQLQHF	TGCAGTGCCAATACAGGGGGCAGTCAGCTCCAGCATTTT
TRBJ2-1	TRBD2	few	TRBV5-1	CASSLPGLAGTSSYNEQFF	TGCGCCAGCAGCTTACCGGGACTAGCGGGCACGAGCTCCTACAATGAGCAGTTCTTC
TRBJ1-2	-	medium-sized	TRBV20-1	CSASRDGPGVGYTF	TGCAGTGCTAGCAGGGACGGACCGGGGGTCGGCTACACCTTC
TRBJ2-7	-	-	TRBV6-6	CASSYSGPPYEQYF	TGTGCCAGCAGTTACTCGGGTCCGCCCTACGAGCAGTACTTC
TRBJ2-1	-	medium-sized	TRBV9	CASSDRESSYNEQFF	TGTGCCAGCAGCGATAGAGAGAGCTCCTACAATGAGCAGTTCTTC
TRBJ2-7	-	-	TRBV19	CASSEGDSYEQYF	TGTGCCAGTAGCGAGGGCGACTCCTACGAGCAGTACTTC
TRBJ1-2	TRBD1	few	TRBV6-5	CASTPSDRLGGYTF	TGTGCCAGCACCCCCTCGGACAGGCTTGGGGGCTACACCTTC
TRBJ2-7	-	-	TRBV12-2	CASRLTILREKYEQYF	TGTGCAAGTCGCTTAACCATCTTGCGGGAGAAATACGAGCAGTACTTC
TRBJ2-3	-	few	TRBV11-3	CASSLRGPGDTDTQYF	TGTGCCAGCAGCCTCCGGGGGCCGGGAGACACAGATACGCAGTATTTT
TRBJ2-1	TRBD2	few	TRBV4-1	CASSPGLGYNEQFF	TGCGCCAGCAGCCCGGGACTAGGATACAATGAGCAGTTCTTC
TRBJ2-7	TRBD1	many	TRBV12-3/TRBV12-4	CASSSLRQGLYEQYF	TGTGCCAGCAGTTCCCTCAGACAGGGATTGTACGAGCAGTACTTC
TRBJ2-1	TRBD2	many	TRBV4-2	CASRLAGGRGEQFF	TGTGCCAGCCGACTAGCGGGAGGGAGGGGTGAGCAGTTCTTC